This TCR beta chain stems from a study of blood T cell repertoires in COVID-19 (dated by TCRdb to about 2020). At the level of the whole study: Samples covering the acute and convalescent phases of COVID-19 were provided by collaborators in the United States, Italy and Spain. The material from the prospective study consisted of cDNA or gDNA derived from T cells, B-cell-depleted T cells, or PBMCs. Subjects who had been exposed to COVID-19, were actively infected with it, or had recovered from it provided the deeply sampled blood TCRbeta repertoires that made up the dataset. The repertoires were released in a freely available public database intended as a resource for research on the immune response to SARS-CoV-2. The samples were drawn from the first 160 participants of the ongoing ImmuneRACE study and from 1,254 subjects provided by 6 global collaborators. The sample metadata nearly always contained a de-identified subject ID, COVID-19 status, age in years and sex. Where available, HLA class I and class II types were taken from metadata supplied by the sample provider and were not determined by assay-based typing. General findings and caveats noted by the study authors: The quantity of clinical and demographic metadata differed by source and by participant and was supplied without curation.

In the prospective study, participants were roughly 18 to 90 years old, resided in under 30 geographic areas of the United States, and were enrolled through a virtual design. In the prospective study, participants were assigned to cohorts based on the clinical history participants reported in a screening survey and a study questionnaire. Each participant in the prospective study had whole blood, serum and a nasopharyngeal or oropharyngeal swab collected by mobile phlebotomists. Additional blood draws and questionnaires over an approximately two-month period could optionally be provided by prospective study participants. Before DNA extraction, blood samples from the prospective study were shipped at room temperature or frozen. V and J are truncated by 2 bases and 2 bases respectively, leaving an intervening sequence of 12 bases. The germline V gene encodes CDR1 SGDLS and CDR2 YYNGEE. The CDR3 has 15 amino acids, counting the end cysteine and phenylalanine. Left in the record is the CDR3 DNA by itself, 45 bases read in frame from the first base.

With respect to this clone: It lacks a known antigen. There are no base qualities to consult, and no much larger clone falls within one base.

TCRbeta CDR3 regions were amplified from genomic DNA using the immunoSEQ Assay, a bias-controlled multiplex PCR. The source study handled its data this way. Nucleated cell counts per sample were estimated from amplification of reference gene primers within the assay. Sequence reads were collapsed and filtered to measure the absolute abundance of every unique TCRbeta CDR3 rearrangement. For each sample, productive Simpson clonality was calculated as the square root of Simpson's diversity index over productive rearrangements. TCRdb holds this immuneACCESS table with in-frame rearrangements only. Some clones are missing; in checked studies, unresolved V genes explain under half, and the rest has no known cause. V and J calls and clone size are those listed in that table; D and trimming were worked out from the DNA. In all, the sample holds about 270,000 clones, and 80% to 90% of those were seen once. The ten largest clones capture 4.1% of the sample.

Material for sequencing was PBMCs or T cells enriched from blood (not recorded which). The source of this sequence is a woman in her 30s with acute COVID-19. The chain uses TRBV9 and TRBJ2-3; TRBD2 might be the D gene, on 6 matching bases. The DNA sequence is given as TGTGCCAGCAGCGTCTCGGGAGCGTCCACAGATACGCAGTATTTT. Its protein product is CASSVSGASTDTQYF.